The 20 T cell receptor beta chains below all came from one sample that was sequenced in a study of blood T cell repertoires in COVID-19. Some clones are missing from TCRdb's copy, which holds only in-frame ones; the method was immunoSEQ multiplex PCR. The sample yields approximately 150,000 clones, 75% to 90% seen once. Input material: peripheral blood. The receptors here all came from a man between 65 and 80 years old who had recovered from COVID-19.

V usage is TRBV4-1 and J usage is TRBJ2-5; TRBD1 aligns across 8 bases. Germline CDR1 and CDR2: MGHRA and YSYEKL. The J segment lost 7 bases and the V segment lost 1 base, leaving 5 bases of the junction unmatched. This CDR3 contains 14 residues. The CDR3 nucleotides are TGCGCCAGCAGCCAAGGGACAGGGTCGGGGACCCAGTACTTC. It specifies CASSQGTGSGTQYF.

This CDR3 reads CASSSLGLFSYNEQFF. The CDR3, as DNA: TGTGCCAGCAGTTCTCTAGGACTGTTCTCCTACAATGAGCAGTTCTTC. This sequence joins TRBV27 and TRBJ2-1; D may be TRBD2 (5 bases). Between the trimmed V and J ends, which lost 4 bases and 0 bases, there was a span of 13 bases. The CDR3 is 16 amino acids. CDR1 and CDR2 (germline): MNHEY, SMNVEV (reference sequence).

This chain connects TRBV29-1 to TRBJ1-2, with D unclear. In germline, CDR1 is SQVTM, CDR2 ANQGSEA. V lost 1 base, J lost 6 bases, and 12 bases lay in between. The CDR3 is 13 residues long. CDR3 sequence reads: CSVEAAGTNGYTF. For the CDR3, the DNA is TGCAGCGTTGAAGCGGCAGGAACCAATGGCTACACCTTC.

CDR3 residues: CASSRPPGNTEAFF. In nucleotides, the CDR3 is TGCGCCAGCAGCCGGCCTCCAGGGAACACTGAAGCTTTCTTT. The V and J genes are TRBV4-1 and TRBJ1-1; D not certain. The CDR3 extends over 14 amino acids. Germline V gene lookup returns CDR1 MGHRA and CDR2 YSYEKL. Trimming took 4 bases from V and 1 from J, leaving 10 bases between them.

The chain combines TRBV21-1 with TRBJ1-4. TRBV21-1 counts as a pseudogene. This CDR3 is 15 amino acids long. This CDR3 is CADTPAESPNEKLFF. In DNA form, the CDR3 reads TGTGCCGATACGCCAGCGGAATCGCCTAATGAAAAACTGTTTTTT.

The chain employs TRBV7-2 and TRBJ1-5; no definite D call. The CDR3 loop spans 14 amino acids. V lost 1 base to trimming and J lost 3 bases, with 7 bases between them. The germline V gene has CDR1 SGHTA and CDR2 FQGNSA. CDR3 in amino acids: CASSLDSPNQPQHF. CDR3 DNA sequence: TGTGCCAGCAGCTTAGATAGTCCCAATCAGCCCCAGCATTTT.

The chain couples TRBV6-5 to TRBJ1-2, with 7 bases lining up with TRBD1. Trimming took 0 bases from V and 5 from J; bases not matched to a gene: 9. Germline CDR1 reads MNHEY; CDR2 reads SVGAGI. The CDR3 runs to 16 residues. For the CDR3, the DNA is TGTGCCAGCAGTTACTCCGGACAGGCCACCCGATATGGCTACACCTTC. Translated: CASSYSGQATRYGYTF.

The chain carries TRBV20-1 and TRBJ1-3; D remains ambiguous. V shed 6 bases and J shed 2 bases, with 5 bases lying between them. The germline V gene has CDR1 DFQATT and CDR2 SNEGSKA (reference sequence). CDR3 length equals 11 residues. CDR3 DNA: TGCAGTGCCCACACTGGAAACACCATATATTTT. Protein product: CSAHTGNTIYF.

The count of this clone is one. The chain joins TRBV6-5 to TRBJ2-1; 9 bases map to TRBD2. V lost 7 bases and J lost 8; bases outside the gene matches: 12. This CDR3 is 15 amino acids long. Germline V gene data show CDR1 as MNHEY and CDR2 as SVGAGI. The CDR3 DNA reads TGTGCCAGCAACCGGTTTAGCGGGAGTGTAGATGAGCAGTTCTTC. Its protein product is CASNRFSGSVDEQFF.

Written as DNA, the CDR3 is TGTGCCAGTAGTATTGGCAGGAACACTGAAGCTTTCTTT. Amino acid sequence: CASSIGRNTEAFF. The gene calls are TRBV19 and TRBJ1-1; the D is unclear. The CDR3 runs to 13 residues. Germline loops: CDR1 LNHDA, CDR2 SQIVND (reference sequence). Trimming shortened V by 3 bases and J by 1 base, and 6 bases separated the two germline ends.

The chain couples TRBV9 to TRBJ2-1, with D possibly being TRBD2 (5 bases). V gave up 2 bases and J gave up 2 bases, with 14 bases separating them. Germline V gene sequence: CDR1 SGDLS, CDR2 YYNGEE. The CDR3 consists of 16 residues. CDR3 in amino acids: CASSVDRGRTYNEQFF. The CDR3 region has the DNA TGTGCCAGCAGCGTCGACCGGGGAAGGACCTACAATGAGCAGTTCTTC.

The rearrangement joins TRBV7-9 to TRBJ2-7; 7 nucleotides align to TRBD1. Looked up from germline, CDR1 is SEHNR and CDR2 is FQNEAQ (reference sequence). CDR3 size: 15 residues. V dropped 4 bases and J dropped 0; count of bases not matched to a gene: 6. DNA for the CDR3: TGTGCCAGCAGCTCCGACAGGGTATCCTCCTACGAGCAGTACTTC. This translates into CASSSDRVSSYEQYF.

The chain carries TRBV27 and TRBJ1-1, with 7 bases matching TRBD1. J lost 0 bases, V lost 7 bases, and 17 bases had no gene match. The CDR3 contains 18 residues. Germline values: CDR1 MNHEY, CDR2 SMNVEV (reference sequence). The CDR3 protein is CASNIRPKAGGMNTEAFF. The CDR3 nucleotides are TGTGCCAGCAATATCCGCCCGAAAGCAGGGGGGATGAACACTGAAGCTTTCTTT.

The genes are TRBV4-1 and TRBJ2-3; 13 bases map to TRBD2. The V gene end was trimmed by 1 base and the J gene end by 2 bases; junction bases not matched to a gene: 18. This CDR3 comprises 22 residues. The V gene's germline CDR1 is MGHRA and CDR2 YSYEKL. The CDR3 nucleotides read TGCGCCAGCAGCCAAGCCCCTGGGATACTAGCGGGAGGGGCCGGATACACAGATACGCAGTATTTT. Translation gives CASSQAPGILAGGAGYTDTQYF.

In DNA form, the CDR3 reads TGTGCCAGTAGTGTCCGGGACAACAATCAGCCCCAGCATTTT. It codes for CASSVRDNNQPQHF. This chain uses TRBV19 with TRBJ1-5, with D perhaps matching TRBD1 (6 bases). From germline, CDR1 is LNHDA and CDR2 SQIVND (reference sequence). Trimming cost V 5 bases and J 3 bases, with 11 bases left between them. The CDR3 is 14 residues long.

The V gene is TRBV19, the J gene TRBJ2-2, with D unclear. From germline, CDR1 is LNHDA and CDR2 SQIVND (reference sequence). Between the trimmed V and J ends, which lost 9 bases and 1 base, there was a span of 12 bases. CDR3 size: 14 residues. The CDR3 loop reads CASHFIENTGELFF. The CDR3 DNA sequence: TGTGCCAGCCACTTCATAGAGAACACCGGGGAGCTGTTTTTT.

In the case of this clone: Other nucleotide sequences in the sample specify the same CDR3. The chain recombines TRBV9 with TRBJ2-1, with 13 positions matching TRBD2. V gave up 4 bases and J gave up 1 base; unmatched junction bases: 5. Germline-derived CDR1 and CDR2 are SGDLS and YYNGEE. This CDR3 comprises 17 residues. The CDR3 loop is CASSPRTSGSSYNEQFF. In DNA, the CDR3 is TGTGCCAGCAGCCCTCGGACTAGCGGGAGTTCCTACAATGAGCAGTTCTTC.

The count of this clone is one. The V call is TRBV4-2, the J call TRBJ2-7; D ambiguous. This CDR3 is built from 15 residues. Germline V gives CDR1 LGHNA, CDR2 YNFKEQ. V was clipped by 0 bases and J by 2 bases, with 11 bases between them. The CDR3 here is CASSQDGPGTYEQYF. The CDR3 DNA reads TGTGCCAGCAGCCAAGATGGCCCAGGAACCTACGAGCAGTACTTC.

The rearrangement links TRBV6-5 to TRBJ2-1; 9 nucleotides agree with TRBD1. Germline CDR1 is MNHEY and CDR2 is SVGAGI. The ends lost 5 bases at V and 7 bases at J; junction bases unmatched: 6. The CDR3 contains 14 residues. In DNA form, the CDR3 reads TGTGCCAGCAGTCGACAGGGGGAATTAAATGAGCAGTTCTTC. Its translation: CASSRQGELNEQFF.

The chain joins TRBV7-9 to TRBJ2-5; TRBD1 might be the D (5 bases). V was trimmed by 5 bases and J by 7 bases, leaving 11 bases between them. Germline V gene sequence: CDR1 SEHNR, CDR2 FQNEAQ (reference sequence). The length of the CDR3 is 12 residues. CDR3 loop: CASSTRVGTQYF. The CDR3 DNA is TGTGCCAGCAGCACCAGGGTAGGGACCCAGTACTTC.